Listed below are T cell receptor beta chains from one sample, sequenced in a study of prognosis after radiotherapy for stage I lung cancer. One entry per CDR3 protein, called by TCRdb with MiXCR from the multiplex PCR reads. The sample contains approximately 28,000 distinct CDR3 sequences, around 43% of which appear only once. The input for sequencing was PBMCs, taken before or after stereotactic body radiation therapy (not recorded which). These receptors all come from a donor of 50 years or more with non-small cell lung cancer. The CDR3 runs from the conserved cysteine through the conserved F or W. The D gene is left open where the match is weak. Clone size appears in some rows only: once, few, many, or a class for an expanded clone.

j_gene: TRBJ2-3
v_gene: TRBV20-1
d_gene: TRBD2
abundance: many
CDR3aa: CSGIREGADTQYF

j_gene: TRBJ2-2
v_gene: TRBV27
d_gene: TRBD2
abundance: many
CDR3aa: CASSHREGLVGELFF

j_gene: TRBJ2-3
v_gene: TRBV20-1
d_gene: NA
abundance: many
CDR3aa: CSGGGDPTDTQYF

j_gene: TRBJ2-5
v_gene: TRBV28
d_gene: TRBD1
abundance: many
CDR3aa: CAAKSGTGGETQYF

j_gene: TRBJ1-6
v_gene: TRBV15
d_gene: NA
abundance: many
CDR3aa: CATSERTENSPLHF

j_gene: TRBJ2-2
v_gene: TRBV11-2
d_gene: TRBD2
abundance: NA
CDR3aa: CASSLAGTSGGSPNTGELFF

j_gene: TRBJ2-7
v_gene: TRBV11-2
d_gene: NA
abundance: NA
CDR3aa: CANRRTVTLYEQYF

j_gene: TRBJ2-2
v_gene: TRBV20-1
d_gene: NA
abundance: many
CDR3aa: CSARDFNQVAGELFF

j_gene: TRBJ2-2
v_gene: TRBV24-1
d_gene: NA
abundance: NA
CDR3aa: CASRGGGGTGELFF

j_gene: TRBJ2-3
v_gene: TRBV27
d_gene: TRBD1
abundance: medium-sized
CDR3aa: CASFGQGSTDTQYF

j_gene: TRBJ2-1
v_gene: TRBV11-3
d_gene: TRBD2
abundance: NA
CDR3aa: CASSPPAGLAYNEQFF

j_gene: TRBJ2-3
v_gene: TRBV7-3
d_gene: TRBD2
abundance: NA
CDR3aa: CASSLGLAASTDTQYF

j_gene: TRBJ1-2
v_gene: TRBV6-1
d_gene: NA
abundance: once
CDR3aa: CASSRHQENQYGYTF

j_gene: TRBJ2-3
v_gene: TRBV20-1
d_gene: NA
abundance: many
CDR3aa: CSANSPGRTSTDTQYF

j_gene: TRBJ1-1
v_gene: TRBV12-3/TRBV12-4
d_gene: NA
abundance: many
CDR3aa: CASSLGGGTTEAFF

j_gene: TRBJ1-6
v_gene: TRBV6-5
d_gene: NA
abundance: NA
CDR3aa: CASSYGSLKNSPLHF

j_gene: TRBJ1-1
v_gene: TRBV6-1
d_gene: NA
abundance: NA
CDR3aa: CASSEWGWVNTEAFF

j_gene: TRBJ2-7
v_gene: TRBV6-1
d_gene: NA
abundance: many
CDR3aa: CASSGRQVSYEQYF

j_gene: TRBJ2-3
v_gene: TRBV5-1
d_gene: TRBD2
abundance: many
CDR3aa: CASSLVAGGGDTQYF

j_gene: TRBJ2-1
v_gene: TRBV7-3
d_gene: TRBD2
abundance: many
CDR3aa: CASSPTSGNEQFF

j_gene: TRBJ2-3
v_gene: TRBV30
d_gene: TRBD2
abundance: NA
CDR3aa: CADLLAESTDTQYF

j_gene: TRBJ1-2
v_gene: TRBV6-1
d_gene: NA
abundance: NA
CDR3aa: CASSYVASTYVYTF

j_gene: TRBJ2-1
v_gene: TRBV27
d_gene: NA
abundance: many
CDR3aa: CASTLVASNEQFF

j_gene: TRBJ2-2
v_gene: TRBV7-7
d_gene: TRBD1
abundance: many
CDR3aa: CASSPGQPTGELFF

j_gene: TRBJ1-5
v_gene: TRBV2
d_gene: NA
abundance: many
CDR3aa: CASSMDNQPQHF

j_gene: TRBJ1-2
v_gene: TRBV7-2
d_gene: TRBD1
abundance: many
CDR3aa: CASSSDRGYGYTF

j_gene: TRBJ2-3
v_gene: TRBV25-1
d_gene: TRBD1
abundance: many
CDR3aa: CASSGQGAHRRTDTQYF

j_gene: TRBJ2-7
v_gene: TRBV5-4
d_gene: NA
abundance: many
CDR3aa: CASSPGGGGTGEQYF

j_gene: TRBJ1-4
v_gene: TRBV28
d_gene: NA
abundance: many
CDR3aa: CASSFSHTGTNEKLFF

j_gene: TRBJ1-2
v_gene: TRBV9
d_gene: TRBD1
abundance: medium-sized
CDR3aa: CASSRGGTDYGYTF

j_gene: TRBJ2-1
v_gene: TRBV9
d_gene: TRBD2
abundance: NA
CDR3aa: CAIIPSGRGGEQFF

j_gene: TRBJ2-5
v_gene: TRBV5-1
d_gene: NA
abundance: many
CDR3aa: CASSLLGQRIDQETQYF

j_gene: TRBJ1-1
v_gene: TRBV20-1
d_gene: NA
abundance: many
CDR3aa: CSARDQGYWEAFF

j_gene: TRBJ2-1
v_gene: TRBV20-1
d_gene: NA
abundance: NA
CDR3aa: CSASRGPNEQFF

j_gene: TRBJ1-6
v_gene: TRBV5-1
d_gene: NA
abundance: many
CDR3aa: CASSLGQTAPLHF

j_gene: TRBJ2-1
v_gene: TRBV2
d_gene: TRBD2
abundance: NA
CDR3aa: CASSERLLAGNEQFF

j_gene: TRBJ2-2
v_gene: TRBV7-2
d_gene: NA
abundance: many
CDR3aa: CASSPNRSGELFF

j_gene: TRBJ2-5
v_gene: TRBV12-3/TRBV12-4
d_gene: NA
abundance: many
CDR3aa: CASRETESQETQYF

j_gene: TRBJ1-2
v_gene: TRBV6-1
d_gene: NA
abundance: NA
CDR3aa: CASSEAPRDGSGYTF

j_gene: TRBJ2-2
v_gene: TRBV19
d_gene: NA
abundance: many
CDR3aa: CASTGYTFTTGELFF

j_gene: TRBJ2-1
v_gene: TRBV20-1
d_gene: NA
abundance: NA
CDR3aa: CSAQTQVGLILIPQFF

j_gene: TRBJ1-1
v_gene: TRBV2
d_gene: NA
abundance: NA
CDR3aa: CASSEVAVGTSMSTEAFF

j_gene: TRBJ2-3
v_gene: TRBV6-2/TRBV6-3
d_gene: TRBD2
abundance: many
CDR3aa: CASSSTFPGLAGDIDTQYF

j_gene: TRBJ1-1
v_gene: TRBV15
d_gene: NA
abundance: few
CDR3aa: CATSSDPTDPTEAFF

j_gene: TRBJ2-3
v_gene: TRBV11-2
d_gene: NA
abundance: NA
CDR3aa: CASIPDPGLSLDTQYF

j_gene: TRBJ2-5
v_gene: TRBV11-2
d_gene: NA
abundance: NA
CDR3aa: CASSLVVNTHTQETQYF

j_gene: TRBJ2-7
v_gene: TRBV10-2
d_gene: NA
abundance: NA
CDR3aa: CATTANHDSEEYEQYF

j_gene: TRBJ2-7
v_gene: TRBV7-9
d_gene: NA
abundance: medium-sized
CDR3aa: CASSLTSREQYF

j_gene: TRBJ2-2
v_gene: TRBV5-1
d_gene: NA
abundance: many
CDR3aa: CASSPRGGELFF

j_gene: TRBJ2-2
v_gene: TRBV12-3/TRBV12-4
d_gene: NA
abundance: NA
CDR3aa: CASSLRRRQGYNGELFF

j_gene: TRBJ1-5
v_gene: TRBV6-1
d_gene: NA
abundance: many
CDR3aa: CASSDLRGTGQPQHF

j_gene: TRBJ2-3
v_gene: TRBV19
d_gene: TRBD1
abundance: many
CDR3aa: CASSRTGERTQYF

j_gene: TRBJ2-5
v_gene: TRBV19
d_gene: NA
abundance: many
CDR3aa: CASSISTAQETQYF

j_gene: TRBJ2-2
v_gene: TRBV6-2/TRBV6-3
d_gene: NA
abundance: NA
CDR3aa: CASIYSTNTGELFF

j_gene: TRBJ1-6
v_gene: TRBV20-1
d_gene: NA
abundance: many
CDR3aa: CSARTGPGNSPLHF